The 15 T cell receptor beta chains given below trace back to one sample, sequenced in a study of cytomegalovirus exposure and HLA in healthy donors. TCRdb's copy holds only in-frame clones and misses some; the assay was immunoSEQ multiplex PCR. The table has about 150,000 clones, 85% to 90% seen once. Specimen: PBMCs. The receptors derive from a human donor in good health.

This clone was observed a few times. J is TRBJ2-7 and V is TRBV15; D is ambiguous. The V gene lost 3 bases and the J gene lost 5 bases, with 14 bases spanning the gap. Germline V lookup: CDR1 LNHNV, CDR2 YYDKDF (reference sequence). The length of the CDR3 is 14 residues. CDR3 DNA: TGTGCCACCAGCAGTAGTGATGTTGGGCACGAGCAGTACTTC. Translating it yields CATSSSDVGHEQYF.

The CDR3 bases are TGCGCCAGCAGTTGGGAGGGGCGCTCGAACACTGAAGCTTTCTTT. Translated, it gives CASSWEGRSNTEAFF. This chain joins TRBV5-1 and TRBJ1-1; tentative D call: TRBD1 (5 bases). CDR1 and CDR2 from the germline V gene are SGHRS and YFSETQ. This CDR3 is 15 amino acids long. Trimming took 5 bases from V and 1 from J, leaving 15 bases between them.

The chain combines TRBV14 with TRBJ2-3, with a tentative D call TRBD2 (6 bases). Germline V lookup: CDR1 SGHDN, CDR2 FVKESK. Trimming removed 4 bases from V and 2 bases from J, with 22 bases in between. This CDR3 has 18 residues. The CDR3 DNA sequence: TGTGCCAGCAGCCTCTTGCAGCGCTGGCGGGGCCCCACAGATACGCAGTATTTT. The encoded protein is CASSLLQRWRGPTDTQYF.

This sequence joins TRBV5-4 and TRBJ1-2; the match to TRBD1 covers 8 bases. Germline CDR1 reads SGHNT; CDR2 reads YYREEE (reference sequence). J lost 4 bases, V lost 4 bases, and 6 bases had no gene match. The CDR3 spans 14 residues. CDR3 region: CASSTGQESYGYTF. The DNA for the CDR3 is TGTGCCAGCAGCACGGGACAGGAGTCCTATGGCTACACCTTC.

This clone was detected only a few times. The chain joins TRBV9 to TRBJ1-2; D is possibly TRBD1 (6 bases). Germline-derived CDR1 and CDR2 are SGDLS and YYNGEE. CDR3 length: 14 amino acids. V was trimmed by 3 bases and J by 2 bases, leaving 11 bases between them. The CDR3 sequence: CASSAGTLNYGYTF. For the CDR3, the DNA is TGTGCCAGCAGCGCCGGGACATTGAACTATGGCTACACCTTC.

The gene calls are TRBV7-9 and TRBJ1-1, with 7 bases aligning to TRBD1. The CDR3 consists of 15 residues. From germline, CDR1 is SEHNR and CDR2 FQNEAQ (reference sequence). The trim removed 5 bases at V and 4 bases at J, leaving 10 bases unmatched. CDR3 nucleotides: TGTGCCAGCAGCCCTCGACAGGGAAGCCCCACTGAAGCTTTCTTT. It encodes CASSPRQGSPTEAFF.

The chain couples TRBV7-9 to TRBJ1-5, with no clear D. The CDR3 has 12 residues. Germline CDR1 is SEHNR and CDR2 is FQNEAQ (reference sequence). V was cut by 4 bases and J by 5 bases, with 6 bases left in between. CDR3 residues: CASSSSDQPQHF. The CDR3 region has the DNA TGTGCCAGCAGCTCCTCAGATCAGCCCCAGCATTTT.

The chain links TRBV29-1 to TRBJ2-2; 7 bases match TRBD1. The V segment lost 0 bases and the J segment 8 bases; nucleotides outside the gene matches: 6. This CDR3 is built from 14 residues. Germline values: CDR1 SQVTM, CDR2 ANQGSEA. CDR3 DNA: TGCAGCGTTGAAGATCATGCGACAGGGGGGGAGCTGTTTTTT. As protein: CSVEDHATGGELFF.

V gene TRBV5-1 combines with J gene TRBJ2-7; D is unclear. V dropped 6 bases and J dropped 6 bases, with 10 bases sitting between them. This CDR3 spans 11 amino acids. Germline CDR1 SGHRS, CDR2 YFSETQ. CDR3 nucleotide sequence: TGCGCCAGCACCGACATGGGCGAGCAGTACTTC. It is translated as CASTDMGEQYF.

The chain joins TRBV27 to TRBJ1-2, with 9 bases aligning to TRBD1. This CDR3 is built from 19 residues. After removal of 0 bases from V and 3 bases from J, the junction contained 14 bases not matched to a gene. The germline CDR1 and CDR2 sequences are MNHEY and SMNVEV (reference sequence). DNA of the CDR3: TGTGCCAGCAGTTTATCGGGATGGGGACAGGGATGGGGCCACTATGGCTACACCTTC. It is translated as CASSLSGWGQGWGHYGYTF.

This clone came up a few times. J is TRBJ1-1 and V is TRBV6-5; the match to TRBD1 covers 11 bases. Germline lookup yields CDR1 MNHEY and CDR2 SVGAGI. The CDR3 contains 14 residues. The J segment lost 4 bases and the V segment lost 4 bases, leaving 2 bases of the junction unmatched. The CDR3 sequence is CASSSGQGATEAFF. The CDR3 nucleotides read TGTGCCAGCAGTTCCGGACAGGGGGCCACTGAAGCTTTCTTT.

The DNA for the CDR3 is TGTGCCATCCTGAAGCCAGCAGGGGGGCACGAGCAGTACTTC. It yields the protein CAILKPAGGHEQYF. The J gene is TRBJ2-7, the V gene TRBV2, with D tentatively TRBD1 (7 bases). CDR3 length: 14 residues. Trimming stripped 10 bases from V and 5 bases from J, with 21 bases between. Per the germline V gene, CDR1 is SNHLY and CDR2 is FYNNEI.

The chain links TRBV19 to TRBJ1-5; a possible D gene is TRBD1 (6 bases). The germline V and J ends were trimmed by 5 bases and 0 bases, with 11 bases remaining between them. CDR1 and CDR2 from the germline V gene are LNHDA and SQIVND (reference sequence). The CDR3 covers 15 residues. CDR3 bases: TGTGCCAGTAGTCCCGGACAGAATAGCAATCAGCCCCAGCATTTT. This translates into CASSPGQNSNQPQHF.

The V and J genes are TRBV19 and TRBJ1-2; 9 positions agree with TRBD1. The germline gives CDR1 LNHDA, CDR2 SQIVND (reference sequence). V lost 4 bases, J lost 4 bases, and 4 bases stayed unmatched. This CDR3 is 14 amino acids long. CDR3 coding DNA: TGTGCCAGTAGTAGGACAGGGGTAGGCTATGGCTACACCTTC. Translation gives CASSRTGVGYGYTF.

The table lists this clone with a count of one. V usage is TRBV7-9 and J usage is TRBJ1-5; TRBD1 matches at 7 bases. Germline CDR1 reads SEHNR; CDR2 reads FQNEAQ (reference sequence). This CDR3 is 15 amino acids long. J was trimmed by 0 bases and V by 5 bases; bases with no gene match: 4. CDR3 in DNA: TGTGCCAGCAGCGCCGGGACAGCTAGCAATCAGCCCCAGCATTTT. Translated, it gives CASSAGTASNQPQHF. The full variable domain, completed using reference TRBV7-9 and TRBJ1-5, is DTGVSQNPRHKITKRGQNVTFRCDPISEHNRLYWYRQTLGQGPEFLTYFQNEAQLEKSRLLSDRFSAERPKGSFSTLEIQRTEQGDSAMYLCASSAGTASNQPQHFGDGTRLSIL.